This T cell receptor (beta chain) was profiled in a study of cytomegalovirus exposure and HLA in healthy donors. General study findings and limits: Cytomegalovirus association was assigned to about 180 TCR beta chains.

Clones were sequenced by immunoSEQ multiplex PCR, and TCRdb holds only the in-frame ones, with some missing. The repertoire has about 110,000 clones, roughly 90% of them found once; the top ten carry 1.8%. As for this clone: Its antigen is currently unknown.

This CDR3 comprises 15 residues. Trimming removed 0 bases at V and 3 bases at J, with 10 bases between. CDR1 and CDR2 (germline): MRHNA, SNTAGT. The sequencing input was PBMCs. This TCR was sampled from a woman in her late teens or twenties in good health and CMV-seropositive. The V and J genes are TRBV6-4 and TRBJ2-3, with D possibly being TRBD2 (5 bases). DNA of the CDR3: TGTGCCAGCAGTGACTCATCGGGGAAAACAGATACGCAGTATTTT. Translation gives CASSDSSGKTDTQYF.